What follows are 3 T cell receptor beta chains derived from one specimen sequenced in a study of neurological immune-mediated disorders. The time point here: technical triplicate 2. Using its own MiXCR run on the 5' RACE reads, TCRdb lists one record per CDR3 protein. The table includes around 56,000 distinct CDR3 sequences, 20% to 30% detected once. The sample was PBMCs. The receptors shown here come from a man aged 60-69 years with HTLV-1-associated myelopathy (HAM/TSP).

This clonotype was counted ten times or more. The rearrangement links TRBV19 to TRBJ1-4; D is unresolved. V shed 2 bases and J shed 0 bases, with 7 bases lying between them. This CDR3 has 15 residues. Germline V gene sequence: CDR1 LNHDA, CDR2 SQIVND (reference sequence). This chain's CDR3 is CASSILGATNEKLFF. The DNA for the CDR3 is TGTGCCAGTAGTATATTAGGAGCAACTAATGAAAAACTGTTTTTT.

This clonotype showed up many times. The chain carries TRBV29-1 and TRBJ2-5; TRBD1 agrees at 7 bases. V was pared by 7 bases and J by 4 bases, with 9 bases of the junction left unmatched. Germline CDR1 reads SQVTM; CDR2 reads ANQGSEA. The CDR3 loop spans 13 amino acids. CDR3 nucleotides: TGCAGCGGCACCGGGACAGTAGGAGAGACCCAGTACTTC. Its protein is CSGTGTVGETQYF. Full variable domain (missing parts from reference TRBV29-1 and TRBJ2-5): SAVISQKPSRDICQRGTSLTIQCQVDSQVTMMFWYRQQPGQSLTLIATANQGSEATYESGFVIDKFPISRPNLTFSTLTVSNMSPEDSSIYLCSGTGTVGETQYFGPGTRLLVL.

This clonotype was seen at least ten times. The V and J genes are TRBV5-1 and TRBJ2-5, with 12 bases that match TRBD2. V shed 0 bases, J shed 2 bases, and the junction held 5 bases outside the gene matches. Germline V gene sequence: CDR1 SGHRS, CDR2 YFSETQ. CDR3 length: 17 residues. CDR3 amino acids: CASSLAVLAGGQETQYF. The CDR3 DNA reads as TGCGCCAGCAGCTTGGCGGTGCTAGCGGGAGGGCAAGAGACCCAGTACTTC.